The next 8 T cell receptor beta chains were all read from a single sample in a study of cytomegalovirus exposure and HLA in healthy donors. The PCR ran on 60 Vbeta and 13 Jbeta primers. Libraries were prepared by immunoSEQ multiplex PCR; TCRdb keeps only in-frame clonotypes and omits some of them. The sample yields about 150,000 clones, about two thirds seen once. The specimen was PBMCs. These receptors were collected from a man aged 50-60 years in good health and CMV-seropositive.

This rearrangement joins TRBV19 to TRBJ1-2; possibly TRBD1 for D (6 bases). V was pared by 6 bases and J by 3 bases, with 14 bases between. CDR3 length: 14 residues. Germline CDR1 reads LNHDA; CDR2 reads SQIVND (reference sequence). In DNA, the CDR3 is TGTGCCAGTAGGTGGCGAAACAGGGACTATGGCTACACCTTC. The encoded protein is CASRWRNRDYGYTF.

As for this clone: A read error may produce the germline difference seen at one junction end. The chain links TRBV7-9 to TRBJ2-7; 14 bases are a match to TRBD2. Germline V gene lookup returns CDR1 SEHNR and CDR2 FQNEAQ (reference sequence). The CDR3 sequence is 16 residues long. In DNA form, the CDR3 reads TGTTCCAGCAGCCCATGGACTAGCGGGAGGTCCTACGAGCAGTACTTC. Its protein is CSSSPWTSGRSYEQYF.

V and J are TRBV9 and TRBJ1-5; TRBD1 matches 8 bases. V was pared by 3 bases and J by 5 bases, with 7 bases of the junction left unmatched. The CDR3 covers 15 residues. Germline V lookup: CDR1 SGDLS, CDR2 YYNGEE. The CDR3: CASSAGPTGDQPQHF. DNA of the CDR3: TGTGCCAGCAGCGCAGGTCCGACAGGGGATCAGCCCCAGCATTTT. Looking up the rest from reference TRBV9 and TRBJ1-5 gives the full variable domain: DSGVTQTPKHLITATGQRVTLRCSPRSGDLSVYWYQQSLDQGLQFLIQYYNGEERAKGNILERFSAQQFPDLHSELNLSSLELGDSALYFCASSAGPTGDQPQHFGDGTRLSIL.

This clone was recorded a few times. Other DNA variants within this sample encode the same CDR3. The chain has TRBV27 and TRBJ1-6; TRBD1 matches 9 bases. The CDR3 covers 15 residues. J was trimmed by 6 bases and V by 6 bases; bases with no gene match: 6. The germline V gene encodes CDR1 MNHEY and CDR2 SMNVEV (reference sequence). CDR3 protein: CASRPGTGSNSPLHF. As DNA, the CDR3 is TGTGCCAGCAGGCCCGGGACAGGGAGTAATTCACCCCTCCACTTT.

V gene TRBV10-1 combines with J gene TRBJ2-5, with a possible D match to TRBD2 (6 bases). The J call may be incorrect, as the DNA end agrees better with TRBJ2-7. The germline V gene encodes CDR1 WNHNN and CDR2 SYGVQD (reference sequence). CDR3 length equals 15 residues. The CDR3, as DNA: TGCGCCAGCAGTGATCAGGGCGGGACCCCCTACGAGCAGTACTTC. This encodes CASSDQGGTPYEQYF.

In this sample, this clone turned up once. CDR3 sequence: CASSSLTGETQYF. DNA of the CDR3: TGTGCCAGCAGCTCGCTGACAGGGGAGACCCAGTACTTC. The chain combines TRBV7-9 with TRBJ2-5; 7 positions agree with TRBD1. The germline CDR1 and CDR2 sequences are SEHNR and FQNEAQ (reference sequence). The ends lost 4 bases at V and 5 bases at J; junction bases unmatched: 4. This CDR3 has 13 residues. The whole variable domain, filled in from reference TRBV7-9 and TRBJ2-5, reads DTGVSQNPRHKITKRGQNVTFRCDPISEHNRLYWYRQTLGQGPEFLTYFQNEAQLEKSRLLSDRFSAERPKGSFSTLEIQRTEQGDSAMYLCASSSLTGETQYFGPGTRLLVL.

The DNA of the CDR3 is TGTGCCAGCAGCACCCGTGGGACAGGCTCTGGAAACACCATATATTTT. It encodes CASSTRGTGSGNTIYF. The V and J genes are TRBV7-2 and TRBJ1-3; TRBD1 matches at 8 bases. This CDR3 is 16 amino acids long. Germline V gene lookup returns CDR1 SGHTA and CDR2 FQGNSA. The V and J ends lost 5 bases and 0 bases, in that order; junction bases with no gene match: 6.

Details on this clone: A read error may produce the germline difference seen at one junction end. The DNA for the CDR3 is TGTTCCAGCAGCCCTCCGGGACTCGCGAACACTGAAGCTTTCTTT. This sequence encodes CSSSPPGLANTEAFF. This chain joins TRBV7-9 and TRBJ1-1; a weak D match, TRBD1 (5 bases). The CDR3 loop spans 15 amino acids. CDR1 and CDR2 (germline): SEHNR, FQNEAQ (reference sequence).